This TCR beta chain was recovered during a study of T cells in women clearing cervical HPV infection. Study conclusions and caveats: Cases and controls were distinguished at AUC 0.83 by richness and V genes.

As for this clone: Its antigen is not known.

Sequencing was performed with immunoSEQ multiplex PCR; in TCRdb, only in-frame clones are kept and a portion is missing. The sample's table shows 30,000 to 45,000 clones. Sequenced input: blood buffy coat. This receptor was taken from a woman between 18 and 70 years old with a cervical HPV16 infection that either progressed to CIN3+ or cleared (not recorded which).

The CDR3 sequence is CASSFKGADYQPQHF. CDR3 DNA (partial): TGTGCCAGCAGCTTTAAGGGGGCAGACTATCAGCCC. This chain uses TRBV5-6 with TRBJ1-5, with TRBD1 matching over 7 bases. The observed sequence ends 3 residues before the CDR3 terminus, with the missing tail filled in from the germline J gene. Germline V CDR1 and CDR2: SGHDT, YYEEEE. CDR3 size: 15 residues. Unmatched junction bases numbered 7, after V lost 2 bases and J lost 5 bases.